Sequencing of this TCR beta chain was carried out in a study of shared clonotypes between healthy human individuals. Broader study findings: Clonotype sharing across donors was expected to vary with sequencing depth. It was observed that about 5% of naive CD4 clonotypes were shared across a few donors.

The CDR3 has 15 amino acids. Looked up from germline, CDR1 is LGHNA and CDR2 is YSLEER. Trimming shortened V by 4 bases and J by 2 bases, and 11 bases separated the two germline ends. To note about this clone: Its antigen is unknown. The identical CDR3 is also encoded by other nucleotide sequences in the sample.

Positive CCR7 selection of CD45RO-negative cells yielded the naive CD8 cells, and terminally differentiated effector memory CD45RA+ cells were excluded. Sequencing was performed with immunoSEQ multiplex PCR; in TCRdb, only in-frame clones are kept and a portion is missing. The profile shows some 1,900,000 clones, approximately 95% of them singletons. This chain uses TRBV4-3 with TRBJ2-2, with D tentatively TRBD1 or TRBD2 (5 bases each). Sequencing input: naive CD8+ T cells sorted from blood. The receptor's source is a young man in good health. The CDR3 coding sequence is TGCGCCAGCAGCCCCGGGACCTATAACACCGGGGAGCTGTTTTTT. This encodes CASSPGTYNTGELFF.